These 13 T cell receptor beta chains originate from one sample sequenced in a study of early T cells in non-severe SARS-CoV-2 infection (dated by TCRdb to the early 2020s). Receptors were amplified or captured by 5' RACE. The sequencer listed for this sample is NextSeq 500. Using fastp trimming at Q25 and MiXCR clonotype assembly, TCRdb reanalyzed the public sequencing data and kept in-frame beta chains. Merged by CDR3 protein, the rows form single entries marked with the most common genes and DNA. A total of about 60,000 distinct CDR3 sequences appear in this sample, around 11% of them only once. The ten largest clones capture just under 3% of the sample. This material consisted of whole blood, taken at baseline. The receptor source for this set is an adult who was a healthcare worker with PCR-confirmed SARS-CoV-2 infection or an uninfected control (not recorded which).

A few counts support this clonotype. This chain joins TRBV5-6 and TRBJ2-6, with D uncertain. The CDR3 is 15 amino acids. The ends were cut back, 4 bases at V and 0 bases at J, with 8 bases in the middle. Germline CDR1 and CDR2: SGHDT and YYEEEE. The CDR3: CASSAWTSGANVLTF. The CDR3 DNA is TGTGCCAGCAGCGCCTGGACCTCTGGGGCCAACGTCCTGACTTTC.

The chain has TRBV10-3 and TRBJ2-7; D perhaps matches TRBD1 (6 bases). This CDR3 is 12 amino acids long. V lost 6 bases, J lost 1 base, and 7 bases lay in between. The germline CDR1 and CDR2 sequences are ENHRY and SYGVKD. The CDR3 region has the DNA TGTGCCATCAGGGACAGATCCTACGAGCAGTACTTC. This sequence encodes CAIRDRSYEQYF.

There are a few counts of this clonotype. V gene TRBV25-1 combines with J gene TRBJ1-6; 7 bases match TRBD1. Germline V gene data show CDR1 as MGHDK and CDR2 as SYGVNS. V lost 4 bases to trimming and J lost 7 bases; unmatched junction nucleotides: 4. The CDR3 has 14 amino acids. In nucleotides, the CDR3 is TGTGCCAGCAGTGTCGGGACAGTCAATTCACCCCTCCACTTT. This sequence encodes CASSVGTVNSPLHF.

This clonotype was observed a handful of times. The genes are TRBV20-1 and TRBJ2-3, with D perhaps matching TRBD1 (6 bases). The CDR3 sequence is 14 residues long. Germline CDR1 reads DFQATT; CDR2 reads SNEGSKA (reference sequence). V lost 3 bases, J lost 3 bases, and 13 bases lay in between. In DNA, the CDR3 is TGCAGTGCTAGTATCAGGACAGAGACAGATACGCAGTATTTT. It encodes CSASIRTETDTQYF.

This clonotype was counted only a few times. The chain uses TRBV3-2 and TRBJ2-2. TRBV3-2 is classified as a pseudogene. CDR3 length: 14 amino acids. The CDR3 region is CASSQVQPEGELFF. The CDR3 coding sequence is TGTGCCAGCAGCCAAGTCCAACCCGAAGGGGAGCTGTTTTTT.

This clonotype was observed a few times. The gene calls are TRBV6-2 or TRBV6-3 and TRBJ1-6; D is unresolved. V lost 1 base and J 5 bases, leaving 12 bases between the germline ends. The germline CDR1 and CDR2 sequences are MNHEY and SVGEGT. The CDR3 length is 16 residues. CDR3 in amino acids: CASSYLGVKNNSPLHF. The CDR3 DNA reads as TGTGCCAGCAGTTACTTAGGTGTCAAGAATAATTCACCCCTCCACTTT.

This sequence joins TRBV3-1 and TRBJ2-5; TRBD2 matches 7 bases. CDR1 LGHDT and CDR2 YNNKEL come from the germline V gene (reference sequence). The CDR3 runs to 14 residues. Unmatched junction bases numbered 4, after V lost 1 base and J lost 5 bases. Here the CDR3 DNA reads TGTGCCAGCAGCCAAGTCGGGGGGAAGGAGACCCAGTACTTC. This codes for CASSQVGGKETQYF.

For the CDR3, the DNA is TGTGCCAGCCAGGGACAGGGAGAGACCCAGTACTTC. It codes for CASQGQGETQYF. The chain uses TRBV12-3 or TRBV12-4 and TRBJ2-5; the match to TRBD1 covers 9 bases. The junction had 2 bases not matched to a gene; V was cut back by 8 bases and J by 4 bases. This CDR3 has 12 residues.

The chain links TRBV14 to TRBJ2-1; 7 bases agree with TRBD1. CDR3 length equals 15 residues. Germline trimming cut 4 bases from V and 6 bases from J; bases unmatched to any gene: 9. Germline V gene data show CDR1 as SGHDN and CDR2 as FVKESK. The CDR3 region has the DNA TGTGCCAGCAGCCTGCATAGGGACAGAGTCAATGAGCAGTTCTTC. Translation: CASSLHRDRVNEQFF.

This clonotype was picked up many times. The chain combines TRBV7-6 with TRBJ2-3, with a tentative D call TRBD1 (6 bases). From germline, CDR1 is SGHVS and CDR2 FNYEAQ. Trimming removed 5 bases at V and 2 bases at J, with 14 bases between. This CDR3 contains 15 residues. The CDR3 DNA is TGTGCCAGCAGCCCCCGACAGGAGTTCACAGATACGCAGTATTTT. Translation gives CASSPRQEFTDTQYF.

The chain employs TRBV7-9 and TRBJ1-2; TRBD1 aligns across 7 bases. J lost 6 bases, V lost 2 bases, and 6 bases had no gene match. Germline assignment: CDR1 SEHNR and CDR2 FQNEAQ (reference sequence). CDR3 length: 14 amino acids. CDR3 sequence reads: CASSLTGTAHGYTF. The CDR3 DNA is TGTGCCAGCAGCTTAACCGGGACAGCTCATGGCTACACCTTC.

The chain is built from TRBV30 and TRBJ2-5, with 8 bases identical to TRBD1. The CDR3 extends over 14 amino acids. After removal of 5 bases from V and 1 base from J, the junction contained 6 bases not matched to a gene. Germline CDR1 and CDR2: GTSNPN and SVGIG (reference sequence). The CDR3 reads CAWARDRRQETQYF. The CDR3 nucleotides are TGTGCCTGGGCGAGGGACAGGCGCCAAGAGACCCAGTACTTC. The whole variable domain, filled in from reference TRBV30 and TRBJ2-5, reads SQTIHQWPATLVQPVGSPLSLECTVEGTSNPNLYWYRQAAGRGLQLLFYSVGIGQISSEVPQNLSASRPQDRQFILSSKKLLLSDSGFYLCAWARDRRQETQYFGPGTRLLVL.

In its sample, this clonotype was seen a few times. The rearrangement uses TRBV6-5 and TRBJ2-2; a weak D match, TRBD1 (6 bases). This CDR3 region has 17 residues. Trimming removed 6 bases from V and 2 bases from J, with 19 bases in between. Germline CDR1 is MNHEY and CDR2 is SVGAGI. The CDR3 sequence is CASRTLRGWVNTGELFF. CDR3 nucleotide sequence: TGTGCCAGCAGGACACTCAGGGGCTGGGTCAACACCGGGGAGCTGTTTTTT.